This TCR beta chain emerged from a study of T cells after somatic rescue of genetic block. This clone was recorded a few times. Assay: immunoSEQ multiplex PCR; the TCRdb copy retains only in-frame clones and omits some. The sample contains 85,000 to 100,000 clones, 90% of which appear only once. The source material was peripheral blood mononuclear cells (PBMCs). The source of this sequence is a woman younger than 30.

The CDR3 here is CASMGRAPNYGYTF. The CDR3 region has the DNA TGTGCCAGTATGGGCAGGGCTCCTAACTATGGCTACACCTTC. The V gene is TRBV19, the J gene TRBJ1-2; D possibly corresponds to TRBD1 (5 bases). This CDR3 is 14 amino acids long. Trimming took off 7 bases at V and 0 bases at J, with 12 bases between the two ends. The germline CDR1 and CDR2 sequences are LNHDA and SQIVND (reference sequence).